The 22 T cell receptor beta chains reported below all come from one sample, sequenced in a study of control samples from healthy donors and cancer patients. Generated by immunoSEQ multiplex PCR, the TCRdb table keeps only in-frame clones and is missing some. The sample's table shows about 190,000 clones. The sample comprised blood. These receptors originate from a woman aged 25 to 45 in good health.

This rearrangement joins TRBV5-1 to TRBJ2-3; TRBD1 agrees at 10 bases. Per germline, CDR1 SGHRS and CDR2 YFSETQ. The CDR3 contains 17 residues. J was trimmed by 4 bases and V by 2 bases; bases with no gene match: 10. DNA of the CDR3: TGCGCCAGCAGCTTATTATTGTTGGGACAGGGGTCAGATACGCAGTATTTT. Protein: CASSLLLLGQGSDTQYF.

The rearrangement joins TRBV30 to TRBJ1-6; 7 bases align to TRBD1. Germline assignment: CDR1 GTSNPN and CDR2 SVGIG (reference sequence). V trimming: 3 bases; J trimming: 6 bases; junction bases outside the gene matches: 5. The CDR3 runs 14 residues. The CDR3 DNA is TGTGCCTGGAGGACCAGGGGGAGTAATTCACCCCTCCACTTT. It encodes CAWRTRGSNSPLHF.

The CDR3 sequence: CASSWQGEDNEQFF. CDR3 DNA: TGTGCCAGCAGTTGGCAGGGGGAAGACAATGAGCAGTTCTTC. The gene calls are TRBV27 and TRBJ2-1, with 7 bases aligning to TRBD1. Per the germline V gene, CDR1 is MNHEY and CDR2 is SMNVEV (reference sequence). Germline trimming cut 4 bases from V and 5 bases from J; bases unmatched to any gene: 5. This CDR3 has 14 amino acids.

The chain has TRBV9 and TRBJ2-7; D call uncertain. The CDR3 is made up of 14 amino acids. The V gene's germline CDR1 is SGDLS and CDR2 YYNGEE. The germline V and J ends were trimmed by 0 bases and 2 bases, with 9 bases remaining between them. In DNA, the CDR3 is TGTGCCAGCAGCGTAGGTGGAGTTCCCTACGAGCAGTACTTC. This codes for CASSVGGVPYEQYF.

The chain has TRBV10-1 and TRBJ1-3; D might be TRBD1 (5 bases). The V gene's germline CDR1 is WNHNN and CDR2 SYGVQD (reference sequence). Trimming took 0 bases from V and 0 from J, leaving 9 bases between them. This CDR3 spans 16 amino acids. The CDR3 DNA reads TGCGCCAGCAGTGAGTCGCAGGGAATCTCTGGAAACACCATATATTTT. Translated, it gives CASSESQGISGNTIYF.

The chain carries TRBV5-1 and TRBJ2-3; D unresolved. CDR1 is SGHRS and CDR2 is YFSETQ in the germline V gene. Trimming stripped 0 bases from V and 2 bases from J, with 10 bases between. CDR3 length equals 15 residues. The CDR3 spells CASSLGSRYTDTQYF. DNA for the CDR3: TGCGCCAGCAGCTTGGGGTCCCGGTACACAGATACGCAGTATTTT.

The rearrangement joins TRBV19 to TRBJ2-7, with TRBD1 identical over 8 bases. Trimming took 7 bases from V and 3 from J; bases not matched to a gene: 8. This CDR3 has 14 amino acids. From germline, CDR1 is LNHDA and CDR2 SQIVND (reference sequence). The CDR3 sequence: CASTLTTGGYEQYF. CDR3 DNA: TGTGCCAGTACCCTAACCACAGGGGGCTACGAGCAGTACTTC.

This chain joins TRBV4-1 and TRBJ1-5, with D perhaps matching TRBD1 (6 bases). V lost 0 bases to trimming and J lost 0 bases, with 12 bases between them. Germline V CDR1 and CDR2: MGHRA, YSYEKL. CDR3 size: 17 residues. The CDR3 DNA follows: TGCGCCAGCAGCCAAGATGGGACACCTTATAGCAATCAGCCCCAGCATTTT. It codes for CASSQDGTPYSNQPQHF.

The rearrangement uses TRBV27 and TRBJ1-5; TRBD1 matches at 9 bases. CDR1 MNHEY and CDR2 SMNVEV come from the germline V gene (reference sequence). With 5 bases clipped from V and 4 bases from J, the junction kept 6 bases outside the gene matches. CDR3 length: 15 residues. CDR3 region: CASSAQTGGNQPQHF. The CDR3 nucleotides are TGTGCCAGCAGTGCCCAGACAGGGGGTAATCAGCCCCAGCATTTT.

The chain links TRBV6-1 to TRBJ1-5; 7 bases are a match to TRBD1. Losses at the gene ends were 2 bases for V and 4 bases for J; bases not matched to a gene: 5. Germline assignment: CDR1 MNHNS and CDR2 SASEGT. The CDR3 extends over 15 amino acids. The chain's CDR3 is CASSETAGGNQPQHF. In nucleotides, the CDR3 is TGTGCCAGCAGTGAAACGGCAGGGGGTAATCAGCCCCAGCATTTT.

To note about this clone: Other nucleotide sequences in the sample specify the same CDR3. The V call is TRBV7-9, the J call TRBJ1-4; no reliable D call. The V end was cut by 2 bases, the J end by 8 bases, with 9 bases between. The length of the CDR3 is 13 residues. Per the germline V gene, CDR1 is SEHNR and CDR2 is FQNEAQ (reference sequence). The CDR3 sequence is CASSLLLGEKLFF. In nucleotides, the CDR3 is TGTGCCAGCAGCTTACTCCTTGGGGAAAAACTGTTTTTT.

The chain links TRBV7-9 to TRBJ2-3; D is unresolved. This CDR3 has 19 amino acids. Germline lookup yields CDR1 SEHNR and CDR2 FQNEAQ (reference sequence). Trimming stripped 5 bases from V and 0 bases from J, with 24 bases between. CDR3 nucleotide sequence: TGTGCCAGCAGCCTAAGACAAGGAACCAGGACCGGTAGCACAGATACGCAGTATTTT. Translated, it gives CASSLRQGTRTGSTDTQYF.

The J gene is TRBJ1-3, the V gene TRBV11-2; D is unclear. CDR3 length: 13 residues. V lost 1 base, J lost 7 bases, and 8 bases lay in between. CDR1 is SGHAT and CDR2 is FQNNGV in the germline V gene. CDR3 nucleotides: TGTGCCAGCAGCTTAGGGGTTGGGAACACCATATATTTT. Amino acid sequence: CASSLGVGNTIYF.

The chain uses TRBV9 and TRBJ1-2; 7 positions match TRBD1. Per germline, CDR1 SGDLS and CDR2 YYNGEE. The CDR3 is made up of 14 amino acids. The V segment lost 3 bases and the J segment 4 bases; nucleotides outside the gene matches: 6. CDR3 DNA: TGTGCCAGCAGCGAGGGGACAGAACCCTATGGCTACACCTTC. Protein product: CASSEGTEPYGYTF.

The rearrangement links TRBV6-5 to TRBJ2-3; 7 bases match TRBD2. J gave up 0 bases and V 8 bases, and 8 bases lay outside the gene matches. The germline gives CDR1 MNHEY, CDR2 SVGAGI. CDR3 length: 15 residues. CDR3 protein: CASGGGGSSTDTQYF. CDR3 nucleotide sequence: TGTGCCAGCGGCGGCGGGGGTTCTAGCACAGATACGCAGTATTTT.

The rearrangement uses TRBV5-6 and TRBJ1-2, with 9 bases lining up with TRBD1. Germline values: CDR1 SGHDT, CDR2 YYEEEE. V shed 4 bases and J 8 bases; nucleotides not matched to a gene: 18. This CDR3 is built from 17 residues. For the CDR3, the DNA is TGTGCCAGCAGCCACACCACCAACAGGGGGCAAGGAGGGGGCTACACCTTC. It specifies CASSHTTNRGQGGGYTF.

The chain carries TRBV30 and TRBJ2-1; 9 bases align to TRBD1. The germline V gene encodes CDR1 GTSNPN and CDR2 SVGIG (reference sequence). V lost 8 bases, J lost 5 bases, and 7 bases stayed unmatched. The CDR3 is 13 amino acids. This CDR3 is CAGTGTGNNEQFF. The CDR3 nucleotides are TGTGCCGGTACCGGGACAGGGAACAATGAGCAGTTCTTC.

This sequence joins TRBV7-3 and TRBJ2-2; weak D call: TRBD2 (6 bases). The CDR3 has 18 residues. The germline V gene has CDR1 SGHTA and CDR2 FQGTGA. V gave up 5 bases and J gave up 6 bases, with 25 bases separating them. CDR3 sequence: CASSPRRTGVPVAGELFF. The CDR3 bases are TGTGCCAGCAGCCCCAGGAGGACGGGGGTCCCTGTCGCCGGGGAGCTGTTTTTT.

The genes are TRBV5-1 and TRBJ1-1; TRBD1 matches at 8 bases. The CDR3 consists of 16 residues. Looked up from germline, CDR1 is SGHRS and CDR2 is YFSETQ. With V trimmed by 4 bases and J by 3 bases, 11 bases remained unmatched. CDR3 sequence: CASSPFRGLSDTEAFF. The CDR3 DNA follows: TGCGCCAGCAGCCCATTCAGGGGGCTGTCGGACACTGAAGCTTTCTTT.

The chain is built from TRBV19 and TRBJ1-2; D unclear. The CDR3 covers 10 residues. The germline gives CDR1 LNHDA, CDR2 SQIVND (reference sequence). V was shortened by 6 bases and J by 3 bases, with 2 bases between the two germline ends. CDR3 nucleotides: TGTGCCAGTAGGGACTATGGCTACACCTTC. Encoded protein: CASRDYGYTF.

The chain has TRBV6-5 and TRBJ1-2; 7 bases line up with TRBD1. The V and J ends lost 6 bases and 1 base, in that order; junction bases with no gene match: 5. The CDR3 sequence is 14 residues long. Per the germline V gene, CDR1 is MNHEY and CDR2 is SVGAGI. The CDR3 protein is CASRPQGDNYGYTF. The CDR3 coding sequence is TGTGCCAGCAGGCCTCAGGGGGATAACTATGGCTACACCTTC.

The chain recombines TRBV30 with TRBJ2-1; 12 bases map to TRBD2. Germline-derived CDR1 and CDR2 are GTSNPN and SVGIG (reference sequence). J lost 2 bases, V lost 4 bases, and 0 bases had no gene match. The CDR3 sequence is 14 residues long. As DNA, the CDR3 is TGTGCCTGGACTAGCGGGGGGGCCTACAATGAGCAGTTCTTC. Translated: CAWTSGGAYNEQFF.